The 11 T cell receptor beta chains given below trace back to one sample, sequenced in a study of cytomegalovirus exposure and HLA in healthy donors. Assay: immunoSEQ multiplex PCR; the TCRdb copy retains only in-frame clones and omits some. This sample has under 130,000 clones; about 88% occur once, and the top ten carry 4%. The material sequenced was PBMCs. These TCRs come from a young woman in good health and CMV-seropositive.

This clone was recorded once. V usage is TRBV11-2 and J usage is TRBJ2-1; 9 nucleotides match TRBD2. J gave up 7 bases and V 4 bases, and 8 bases lay outside the gene matches. The germline V gene has CDR1 SGHAT and CDR2 FQNNGV. The CDR3 contains 15 residues. The CDR3 DNA follows: TGTGCCAGCAGCTCCGCCGGACTAGCGACGAATGAGCAGTTCTTC. This sequence encodes CASSSAGLATNEQFF. Based on the CDR3 plus reference TRBV11-2 and TRBJ2-1, the full variable domain is EAGVAQSPRYKIIEKRQSVAFWCNPISGHATLYWYQQILGQGPKLLIQFQNNGVVDDSQLPKDRFSAERLKGVDSTLKIQPAKLEDSAVYLCASSSAGLATNEQFFGPGTRLTVL.

The rearrangement uses TRBV11-2 and TRBJ2-7; tentative D call: TRBD1 (6 bases). The CDR3 is made up of 16 amino acids. Germline loops: CDR1 SGHAT, CDR2 FQNNGV. Trimming left V 3 bases short and J 6 bases short, with 21 bases between. The CDR3 coding sequence is TGTGCCAGCAGCTTTTTCGGGACACCTAAACGTTCCGAGCAGTACTTC. Translation gives CASSFFGTPKRSEQYF.

The chain is built from TRBV5-1 and TRBJ2-1; TRBD2 is a possible D gene (5 bases). The CDR3 spans 13 residues. V was cut by 2 bases and J by 9 bases, with 12 bases left in between. The germline CDR1 and CDR2 sequences are SGHRS and YFSETQ. The chain's CDR3 is CASSFTDAGEQFF. The DNA for the CDR3 is TGCGCCAGCAGCTTCACCGACGCGGGTGAGCAGTTCTTC.

The sample holds one count of this clone. The V gene is TRBV6-1, the J gene TRBJ1-1; D may be TRBD1 (5 bases). Between the trimmed V and J ends, which lost 3 bases and 3 bases, there was a span of 11 bases. Germline CDR1 and CDR2: MNHNS and SASEGT. This CDR3 has 14 residues. The CDR3 DNA reads as TGTGCCAGCAGTGACGGGGGGTGGGACACTGAAGCTTTCTTT. It codes for CASSDGGWDTEAFF.

The genes are TRBV19 and TRBJ2-4, with D possibly being TRBD2 (5 bases). The V gene's germline CDR1 is LNHDA and CDR2 SQIVND (reference sequence). The CDR3 contains 12 residues. V was pared by 6 bases and J by 7 bases, with 10 bases between. The CDR3 here is CASSTSWNIQYF. In nucleotides, the CDR3 is TGTGCCAGTAGCACTAGTTGGAACATTCAGTACTTC. The full variable domain, with the rest looked up from reference TRBV19 and TRBJ2-4, is DGGITQSPKYLFRKEGQNVTLSCEQNLNHDAMYWYRQDPGQGLRLIYYSQIVNDFQKGDIAEGYSVSREKKESFPLTVTSAQKNPTAFYLCASSTSWNIQYFGAGTRLSVL.

A single count supports this clone. The J gene is TRBJ1-2, the V gene TRBV6-5; D uncertain. This CDR3 is 12 amino acids long. Germline assignment: CDR1 MNHEY and CDR2 SVGAGI. The V gene lost 6 bases and the J gene lost 7 bases, with 12 bases spanning the gap. The CDR3 nucleotides are TGTGCCAGCAGCCCCGCCCCGAGTGGCTACACCTTC. Translating it yields CASSPAPSGYTF.

The gene calls are TRBV9 and TRBJ1-1; 11 bases align to TRBD1. Germline-derived CDR1 and CDR2 are SGDLS and YYNGEE. J gave up 3 bases and V 6 bases, and 7 bases lay outside the gene matches. This CDR3 is 15 amino acids long. The CDR3, as DNA: TGTGCCAGCACCACCGGGGGACAGGGGGACACTGAAGCTTTCTTT. This gives the protein CASTTGGQGDTEAFF.

The CDR3 coding sequence is TGTGCCAGCAGCCACGGTTGGCGGGAGGGCCCGAGGAAGTACTTC. It is translated as CASSHGWREGPRKYF. V gene TRBV5-4 combines with J gene TRBJ2-4; 9 bases map to TRBD2. J was trimmed by 14 bases and V by 4 bases; bases with no gene match: 16. Germline V lookup: CDR1 SGHNT, CDR2 YYREEE (reference sequence). The CDR3 extends over 15 amino acids.

The chain joins TRBV15 to TRBJ2-2; D unresolved. V lost 0 bases and J lost 6, with 11 bases in between. Germline V lookup: CDR1 LNHNV, CDR2 YYDKDF (reference sequence). The length of the CDR3 is 15 residues. The CDR3 spells CATSRDPKLPGELFF. CDR3 in DNA: TGTGCCACCAGCAGAGATCCAAAGCTCCCCGGGGAGCTGTTTTTT.

The V call is TRBV28, the J call TRBJ2-1; 8 bases fit TRBD2. The germline V gene encodes CDR1 MDHEN and CDR2 SYDVKM. Germline trimming cut 6 bases from V and 7 bases from J; bases unmatched to any gene: 8. There are 14 residues in the CDR3. The CDR3 DNA follows: TGTGCCAGCAGCATCGGGAGGGCCGGTAATGAGCAGTTCTTC. This translates into CASSIGRAGNEQFF.

The chain is built from TRBV9 and TRBJ2-7, with unresolved D. The CDR3 runs 14 residues. The V gene's germline CDR1 is SGDLS and CDR2 YYNGEE. V gave up 1 base and J gave up 0 bases, with 8 bases separating them. The CDR3 loop is CASSVQTGSYEQYF. The CDR3 DNA follows: TGTGCCAGCAGCGTACAAACTGGCTCCTACGAGCAGTACTTC.